The 3 T cell receptor beta chains presented below share a single source sample, sequenced in a study of T cell responses to AZD1222 COVID-19 vaccine. This table comes from immunoSEQ multiplex PCR, and its TCRdb copy is limited to in-frame clones, with some not included. The table records under 70,000 clones, around four fifths of them present only once. This material consisted of peripheral blood, taken on day 0 of AZD1222 vaccination. The receptors stem from an adult in good health.

This chain links TRBV5-1 with TRBJ1-4; 7 bases match TRBD1. CDR3 length: 15 residues. V gave up 4 bases and J gave up 5 bases; unmatched junction bases: 8. Germline CDR1 and CDR2: SGHRS and YFSETQ. The CDR3 region has the DNA TGCGCCAGCAGCCTTCGGACAGGAAAGAATGAAAAACTGTTTTTT. Residues: CASSLRTGKNEKLFF.

This chain links TRBV6-2 or TRBV6-3 with TRBJ1-2; D may be TRBD1 (6 bases). The CDR3 is 13 amino acids. Germline V lookup: CDR1 MNHEY, CDR2 SVGEGT. V was trimmed by 2 bases and J by 10 bases, leaving 14 bases between them. CDR3 loop: CASSYGQIPNYTF. The DNA of the CDR3 is TGTGCCAGCAGTTACGGACAGATCCCAAACTACACCTTC.

The sample holds a few counts of this clone. The chain couples TRBV7-3 to TRBJ2-7, with D uncertain. The CDR3 is 14 residues long. The V end was cut by 2 bases, the J end by 4 bases, with 12 bases between. From germline, CDR1 is SGHTA and CDR2 FQGTGA. DNA of the CDR3: TGTGCCAGCAGCTTAGGCCCTTACGGGTACGAGCAGTACTTC. It specifies CASSLGPYGYEQYF.